This entry lists 31 T cell receptor beta chains sequenced from one sample in a study of regulatory T cells in long-lasting Graves disease. Library construction for TCR beta used iRepertoire HTBI primers and Arm-PCR of CDR3 regions. TCRdb re-called the multiplex PCR reads with MiXCR, one entry per CDR3 protein. The sample shows some 370,000 distinct CDR3 sequences, about 23% of them seen only once. Time point given: persistent/refractory GD, antithyroid drugs over 5 years with positive TRAb. The TCR library was made from RNA that had been extracted from PBMCs in TRIzol. Sample: peripheral blood mononuclear cells (PBMCs), taken when the disease was refractory, from a patient treated with antithyroid drugs. Source of these receptors: a woman between 35 and 50 years old with Graves disease.

This clonotype was picked up many times. The genes are TRBV30 and TRBJ2-5; 9 bases are shared with TRBD2. Trimming removed 5 bases from V and 5 bases from J; junction bases left unmatched: 3. Looked up from germline, CDR1 is GTSNPN and CDR2 is SVGIG (reference sequence). There are 12 residues in the CDR3. The CDR3 sequence is CAWSRGGETQYF. CDR3 nucleotides: TGTGCCTGGTCGCGGGGGGGGGAGACCCAGTACTTC.

This clonotype was observed a handful of times. The gene calls are TRBV7-3 and TRBJ1-4, with no clear D. The V gene's germline CDR1 is SGHTA and CDR2 FQGTGA. The V and J ends lost 9 bases and 8 bases respectively, with 13 bases between them. CDR3 length: 12 amino acids. The chain's CDR3 is CARSTTGEKLFF. DNA of the CDR3: TGTGCCAGGTCAACCACCGGGGAAAAACTGTTTTTT.

This clonotype was found many times. V and J are TRBV28 and TRBJ1-2, with TRBD1 identical over 8 bases. J lost 7 bases, V lost 6 bases, and 7 bases had no gene match. Germline CDR1 is MDHEN and CDR2 is SYDVKM. The CDR3 covers 13 residues. CDR3 protein: CASRPDRGSGYTF. The CDR3 DNA sequence: TGTGCCAGCAGACCTGACAGGGGATCTGGCTACACCTTC.

The CDR3 reads CASSKTGGGHYEQYF. DNA for the CDR3: TGTGCCAGTAGCAAGACAGGGGGCGGTCACTACGAGCAGTACTTC. This rearrangement joins TRBV19 to TRBJ2-7; TRBD1 matches at 10 bases. J lost 3 bases, V lost 6 bases, and 8 bases had no gene match. This CDR3 spans 15 amino acids. Per the germline V gene, CDR1 is LNHDA and CDR2 is SQIVND (reference sequence).

The chain joins TRBV20-1 to TRBJ2-7; TRBD1 might be the D (7 bases). There are 13 residues in the CDR3. With 3 bases removed from V and 3 bases from J, the gap between germline ends came to 12 bases. Germline V gene lookup returns CDR1 DFQATT and CDR2 SNEGSKA (reference sequence). CDR3 DNA: TGCAGTGCTAGGCGGGACAGAAACTACGAGCAGTACTTC. Residues: CSARRDRNYEQYF.

This chain links TRBV11-2 with TRBJ2-7, with a possible D match to TRBD2 (7 bases). Per germline, CDR1 SGHAT and CDR2 FQNNGV. The CDR3 spans 15 residues. Trimming cost V 6 bases and J 0 bases, with 15 bases left between them. CDR3 residues: CASRRGTMSSYEQYF. CDR3 nucleotides: TGTGCCAGCAGGCGGGGGACAATGAGCTCCTACGAGCAGTACTTC.

In this sample, this clonotype turned up a few times. One base separates it from a far larger clone, so it is likely a read error. The chain employs TRBV12-3 or TRBV12-4 and TRBJ1-1; 7 positions agree with TRBD1. This CDR3 contains 16 residues. The V segment lost 3 bases and the J segment 3 bases; nucleotides outside the gene matches: 10. Here the CDR3 DNA reads TGTGCCAGCAGTTTGGATTACAGGGGCCTGCACACTGAAGCTTTCTTT. This translates into CASSLDYRGLHTEAFF.

This clonotype was observed a handful of times. The CDR3 DNA sequence: TGCAGTGCTAACCCATATTGGGGAAAGTCGAACTATGGCTACACCTTC. Its protein product is CSANPYWGKSNYGYTF. The chain is built from TRBV20-1 and TRBJ1-2; no clear D gene. V was cut by 4 bases and J by 2 bases, with 20 bases left in between. The CDR3 covers 16 residues. Germline CDR1 and CDR2: DFQATT and SNEGSKA (reference sequence).

The chain uses TRBV24-1 and TRBJ2-7; TRBD2 matches at 9 bases. The CDR3 runs 14 residues. Germline values: CDR1 KGHDR, CDR2 SFDVKD. Losses at the gene ends were 6 bases for V and 7 bases for J; bases not matched to a gene: 9. The chain's CDR3 is CATSRREGQSEQYF. The CDR3 DNA reads as TGTGCCACCAGTCGGCGGGAGGGCCAAAGTGAGCAGTACTTC.

This clonotype was counted only a few times. This chain uses TRBV15 with TRBJ2-5, with D hard to call. CDR1 is LNHNV, CDR2 YYDKDF, per germline (reference sequence). The CDR3 length is 15 residues. Trimming removed 9 bases at V and 5 bases at J, with 22 bases between. The CDR3 DNA reads as TGTGCCACAAAGCAGGCGGACGGCGTCCGGGAGACCCAGTACTTC. It yields the protein CATKQADGVRETQYF.

This clonotype was detected only a few times. The chain recombines TRBV6-1 with TRBJ1-2; no clear D. V lost 3 bases to trimming and J lost 5 bases, with 16 bases between them. Germline V gene data show CDR1 as MNHNS and CDR2 as SASEGT. The CDR3 consists of 15 residues. CDR3 residues: CASSDGVLSLYGYTF. The CDR3 DNA sequence: TGTGCCAGCAGTGACGGGGTACTTAGTCTATATGGCTACACCTTC.

This clonotype was detected ten times or more. J is TRBJ2-7 and V is TRBV28; D is uncertain. The V end was cut by 5 bases, the J end by 0 bases, with 5 bases between. The V gene's germline CDR1 is MDHEN and CDR2 SYDVKM. This CDR3 has 12 amino acids. The CDR3 DNA reads TGTGCCAGCAGTACGAGCTCCTACGAGCAGTACTTC. Its translation is CASSTSSYEQYF.

This clonotype was counted at least ten times. CDR3 in amino acids: CASSYSKNIQYF. In DNA form, the CDR3 reads TGTGCCAGCAGTTATTCCAAAAACATTCAGTACTTC. V gene TRBV28 combines with J gene TRBJ2-4; D ambiguous. Per germline, CDR1 MDHEN and CDR2 SYDVKM. Between the trimmed V and J ends, which lost 4 bases and 2 bases, there was a span of 3 bases. The CDR3 runs 12 residues.

There are a few counts of this clonotype. The chain links TRBV11-2 to TRBJ1-1; 9 nucleotides line up with TRBD1. From germline, CDR1 is SGHAT and CDR2 FQNNGV. The CDR3 totals 17 residues. V lost 6 bases to trimming and J lost 1 base; unmatched junction nucleotides: 12. The DNA of the CDR3 is TGTGCCAGCAGATACATCACCGGGACAGGGCAGAACACTGAAGCTTTCTTT. It translates to CASRYITGTGQNTEAFF.

V and J are TRBV28 and TRBJ2-1; TRBD2 matches at 13 bases. This CDR3 region has 15 residues. Germline CDR1 reads MDHEN; CDR2 reads SYDVKM. The trim removed 6 bases at V and 7 bases at J, leaving 6 bases unmatched. CDR3 sequence: CASSYGTSGVNEQFF. CDR3 nucleotide sequence: TGTGCCAGCAGCTACGGGACTAGCGGGGTGAATGAGCAGTTCTTC.

This clonotype was seen repeatedly, ten times or more. The CDR3 is CASGDRGLIWELFF. The CDR3 DNA reads as TGTGCCAGCGGCGACAGGGGGCTTATCTGGGAGCTGTTTTTT. The chain employs TRBV2 and TRBJ2-2; 10 bases are shared with TRBD1. Germline lookup yields CDR1 SNHLY and CDR2 FYNNEI. J was trimmed by 9 bases and V by 8 bases; bases with no gene match: 9. CDR3 length: 14 amino acids.

The DNA of the CDR3 is TGTGCCAGCAAACGGGAGCTCCACGAGCAGTACTTC. Protein product: CASKRELHEQYF. The chain links TRBV27 to TRBJ2-7; D may be TRBD2 (6 bases). The CDR3 has 12 amino acids. Trimming removed 7 bases from V and 5 bases from J, with 12 bases in between. CDR1 MNHEY and CDR2 SMNVEV come from the germline V gene (reference sequence).

This clonotype was seen many times. The chain couples TRBV6-1 to TRBJ2-5; D not resolved. The CDR3 consists of 15 residues. The V gene lost 6 bases and the J gene lost 5 bases, with 19 bases spanning the gap. Germline V gene sequence: CDR1 MNHNS, CDR2 SASEGT. The CDR3 DNA is TGTGCCAGCAGAACGTCCAGCAGTCTTGGGGAGACCCAGTACTTC. The encoded protein is CASRTSSSLGETQYF.

The V and J genes are TRBV28 and TRBJ2-5; 10 nucleotides match TRBD2. This CDR3 comprises 18 residues. Germline CDR1 is MDHEN and CDR2 is SYDVKM. V shed 5 bases and J 5 bases; nucleotides not matched to a gene: 17. The CDR3 loop is CASSHPWTSGSSQETQYF. The DNA of the CDR3 is TGTGCCAGCAGTCATCCATGGACTAGCGGAAGTAGTCAGGAGACCCAGTACTTC. Using reference TRBV28 and TRBJ2-5 for the parts outside the CDR3, the full variable domain is DVKVTQSSRYLVKRTGEKVFLECVQDMDHENMFWYRQDPGLGLRLIYFSYDVKMKEKGDIPEGYSVSREKKERFSLILESASTNQTSMYLCASSHPWTSGSSQETQYFGPGTRLLVL.

This chain joins TRBV19 and TRBJ2-3, with 7 nucleotides matching TRBD2. Trimming removed 5 bases from V and 5 bases from J; junction bases left unmatched: 7. Germline V CDR1 and CDR2: LNHDA, SQIVND (reference sequence). The CDR3 is made up of 14 amino acids. The CDR3 DNA reads TGTGCCAGTAGTCCGCCCCCGGGAGGAGATACGCAGTATTTT. As protein: CASSPPPGGDTQYF.

This clonotype appeared many times. V gene TRBV20-1 combines with J gene TRBJ1-4; tentatively, D is TRBD1 (5 bases). This CDR3 is 13 amino acids long. CDR1 is DFQATT, CDR2 SNEGSKA, per germline (reference sequence). V gave up 3 bases and J gave up 8 bases, with 13 bases separating them. The CDR3 DNA sequence: TGCAGTGCTAGGGCCAGGGAGGGCGAAAAACTGTTTTTT. Translated: CSARAREGEKLFF.

This clonotype was seen a handful of times. The rearrangement joins TRBV28 to TRBJ2-7, with 9 bases fitting TRBD2. The trim removed 6 bases at V and 2 bases at J, leaving 11 bases unmatched. CDR1 and CDR2 from the germline V gene are MDHEN and SYDVKM. The length of the CDR3 is 16 residues. CDR3 sequence reads: CASSQAASGTPYEQYF. CDR3 DNA: TGTGCCAGCAGCCAAGCCGCTAGCGGGACTCCCTACGAGCAGTACTTC.

The chain carries TRBV18 and TRBJ2-1, with D possibly matching TRBD2 (6 bases). The CDR3 has 16 residues. Trimming pared 2 bases from V and 1 base from J, leaving 12 bases between. In germline, CDR1 is KGHSH, CDR2 LQKENI. DNA for the CDR3: TGTGCCAGCTCACCATTGAATAGCGGATCCTACAATGAGCAGTTCTTC. Residues: CASSPLNSGSYNEQFF.

Only a few counts were recorded for this clonotype. The genes are TRBV10-1 and TRBJ2-5, with D possibly being TRBD1 or TRBD2 (5 bases each). This CDR3 is built from 15 residues. Germline assignment: CDR1 WNHNN and CDR2 SYGVQD (reference sequence). Trimming took 6 bases from V and 2 from J, leaving 16 bases between them. DNA of the CDR3: TGCGCCAGCAGCCAAGGGACCGCACTTCAAGAGACCCAGTACTTC. Protein product: CASSQGTALQETQYF.

This clonotype was observed at least ten times. The chain has TRBV11-2 and TRBJ2-2; D gene unclear. Between the trimmed V and J ends, which lost 5 bases and 6 bases, there was a span of 10 bases. Per the germline V gene, CDR1 is SGHAT and CDR2 is FQNNGV. The CDR3 contains 13 residues. The CDR3 nucleotides are TGTGCCAGCAGCCTCGGGCCCCCCGGGGAGCTGTTTTTT. Translating gives CASSLGPPGELFF.

Only a few counts were recorded for this clonotype. The chain uses TRBV9 and TRBJ2-5; D might be TRBD2 (5 bases). The germline gives CDR1 SGDLS, CDR2 YYNGEE. Deletions cut 3 bases from V and 2 bases from J, with 11 bases between. The CDR3 has 14 residues. The CDR3 DNA follows: TGTGCCAGCAGCGGTAGCGTGGCACAAGAGACCCAGTACTTC. Translating it yields CASSGSVAQETQYF.

This clonotype has a single count. The V and J genes are TRBV20-1 and TRBJ2-3, with D possibly TRBD2 on 5 matching bases. The CDR3 is 14 amino acids. Germline loops: CDR1 DFQATT, CDR2 SNEGSKA (reference sequence). V dropped 3 bases and J dropped 0 bases, with 10 bases sitting between them. CDR3 residues: CSASTGTSTDTQYF. In DNA form, the CDR3 reads TGCAGTGCTAGTACGGGAACCAGCACAGATACGCAGTATTTT.

Only a few counts were recorded for this clonotype. One junction end disagrees with the germline gene, perhaps due to a read error. The chain is built from TRBV10-3 and TRBJ2-7, with D possibly matching TRBD2 (7 bases). The CDR3 length is 11 residues. From germline, CDR1 is ENHRY and CDR2 SYGVKD. The DNA of the CDR3 is TGTGCCATCAGTGGGGGGGGACACAAAATCTTC. Protein product: CAISGGGHKIF.

This clonotype showed up many times. The J gene is TRBJ2-7, the V gene TRBV6-5; TRBD2 aligns across 9 bases. J was trimmed by 2 bases and V by 2 bases; bases with no gene match: 7. CDR3 size: 16 residues. Germline V CDR1 and CDR2: MNHEY, SVGAGI. CDR3 sequence: CASSYRSGTSPYEQYF. CDR3 sequence (DNA): TGTGCCAGCAGTTACAGATCCGGGACTAGCCCCTACGAGCAGTACTTC.

Note on this clonotype: A much larger clone sits a single nucleotide away, making a read error possible. Because it lacks the conserved phenylalanine or tryptophan at the end, this CDR3 is likely a read error. This sequence joins TRBV15 and TRBJ2-7; the D is unclear. Germline lookup yields CDR1 LNHNV and CDR2 YYDKDF (reference sequence). CDR3 length: 14 amino acids. V was shortened by 2 bases and J by 0 bases, with 8 bases between the two germline ends. The CDR3 loop reads CATSRSPGSYEQYS. In nucleotides, the CDR3 is TGTGCCACCAGCAGATCCCCAGGCTCCTACGAGCAGTACTCC.

This clonotype was picked up a small number of times. The chain is built from TRBV20-1 and TRBJ2-7; D is perhaps TRBD2 (6 bases). The CDR3 has 15 residues. In germline, CDR1 is DFQATT, CDR2 SNEGSKA (reference sequence). V was clipped by 6 bases and J by 1 base, with 19 bases between them. CDR3 residues: CSAGPVHSGSYEQYF. DNA for the CDR3: TGCAGTGCCGGCCCTGTTCATAGCGGATCCTACGAGCAGTACTTC.